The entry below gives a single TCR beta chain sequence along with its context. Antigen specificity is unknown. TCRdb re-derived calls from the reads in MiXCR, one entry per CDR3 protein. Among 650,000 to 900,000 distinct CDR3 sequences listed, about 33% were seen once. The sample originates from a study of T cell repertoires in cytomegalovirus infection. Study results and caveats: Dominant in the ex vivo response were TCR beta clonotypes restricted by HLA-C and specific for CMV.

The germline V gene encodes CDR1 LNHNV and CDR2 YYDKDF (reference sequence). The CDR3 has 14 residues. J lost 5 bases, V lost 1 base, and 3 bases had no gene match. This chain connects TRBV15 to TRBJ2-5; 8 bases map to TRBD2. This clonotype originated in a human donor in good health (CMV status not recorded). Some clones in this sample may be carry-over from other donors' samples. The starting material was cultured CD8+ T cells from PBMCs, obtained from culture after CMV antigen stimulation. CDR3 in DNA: TGTGCCACCAGCAGAGTGCCTAGCGGGGAGACCCAGTACTTC. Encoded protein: CATSRVPSGETQYF.